Below are 8 T cell receptor beta chains sequenced from a single sample in a study of immune evolution from preneoplasia to lung adenocarcinoma. TCRdb's copy holds only in-frame clones and misses some; the assay was immunoSEQ multiplex PCR. The repertoire consists of about 8,200 clones, with 70% to 90% occurring once and the leading ten covering 7.2%. Sequencing used FFPE adjacent normal lung tissue. These TCRs come from a person aged 65-85 years with lung adenocarcinoma.

The genes are TRBV4-2 and TRBJ2-1, with TRBD2 as a possible D gene (6 bases). V gave up 0 bases and J gave up 12 bases, with 18 bases separating them. This CDR3 comprises 15 residues. The germline gives CDR1 LGHNA, CDR2 YNFKEQ. In DNA, the CDR3 is TGTGCCAGCAGCCAAGATGGGACTGGGTGGAGTCGGCAGTTCTTC. Amino acid sequence: CASSQDGTGWSRQFF.

The count of this clone is one. The chain joins TRBV4-2 to TRBJ1-5; D uncertain. Germline V lookup: CDR1 LGHNA, CDR2 YNFKEQ. V lost 0 bases and J lost 6, with 6 bases in between. This CDR3 has 13 amino acids. The chain's CDR3 is CASSQDLSQPQHF. CDR3 sequence (DNA): TGTGCCAGCAGCCAAGATCTAAGTCAGCCCCAGCATTTT.

J is TRBJ2-7 and V is TRBV2; D may be TRBD2 (5 bases). The CDR3 has 14 residues. Germline CDR1 reads SNHLY; CDR2 reads FYNNEI. The V end was cut by 7 bases, the J end by 2 bases, with 15 bases between. The CDR3 here is CASIAGNGPYEQYF. Here the CDR3 DNA reads TGTGCCAGCATTGCCGGGAACGGGCCCTACGAGCAGTACTTC.

This chain joins TRBV30 and TRBJ2-7; D is possibly TRBD2 (6 bases). The V gene lost 5 bases and the J gene lost 3 bases, with 14 bases spanning the gap. The CDR3 runs to 13 residues. Germline V lookup: CDR1 GTSNPN, CDR2 SVGIG (reference sequence). The CDR3: CAWLRAGSYEQYF. The CDR3 DNA reads as TGTGCCTGGCTCCGAGCGGGTAGCTACGAGCAGTACTTC.

The CDR3 region has the DNA TGCGCCAGCAGCCAAGATCCTCGGGAAATGGAGACCCAGTACTTC. Amino acid sequence: CASSQDPREMETQYF. The J gene is TRBJ2-5, the V gene TRBV4-1, with D possibly matching TRBD2 (5 bases). The CDR3 consists of 15 residues. V was shortened by 0 bases and J by 5 bases, with 13 bases between the two germline ends. Germline lookup yields CDR1 MGHRA and CDR2 YSYEKL.

The V and J genes are TRBV20-1 and TRBJ2-3, with D hard to call. CDR1 is DFQATT and CDR2 is SNEGSKA in the germline V gene (reference sequence). The CDR3 sequence is 11 residues long. V was shortened by 8 bases and J by 3 bases, with 9 bases between the two germline ends. The CDR3, as DNA: TGCAGTACCTTGGGGACAGATACGCAGTATTTT. It encodes CSTLGTDTQYF.

The chain is built from TRBV7-3 and TRBJ2-7; TRBD2 might be the D (5 bases). Per the germline V gene, CDR1 is SGHTA and CDR2 is FQGTGA. V was trimmed by 0 bases and J by 6 bases, leaving 9 bases between them. This CDR3 comprises 13 residues. The CDR3 sequence: CASSLTWGAEQYF. The CDR3 nucleotides read TGTGCCAGCAGCTTAACGTGGGGAGCCGAGCAGTACTTC.

The V and J genes are TRBV7-3 and TRBJ2-3; no definite D call. Germline V CDR1 and CDR2: SGHTA, FQGTGA. The CDR3 contains 14 residues. The V end lost 4 bases, the J end lost 4 bases, and 12 bases lay between the germline ends. The CDR3 loop reads CASSSDPWADTQYF. Here the CDR3 DNA reads TGTGCCAGCAGCTCGGACCCTTGGGCAGATACGCAGTATTTT.